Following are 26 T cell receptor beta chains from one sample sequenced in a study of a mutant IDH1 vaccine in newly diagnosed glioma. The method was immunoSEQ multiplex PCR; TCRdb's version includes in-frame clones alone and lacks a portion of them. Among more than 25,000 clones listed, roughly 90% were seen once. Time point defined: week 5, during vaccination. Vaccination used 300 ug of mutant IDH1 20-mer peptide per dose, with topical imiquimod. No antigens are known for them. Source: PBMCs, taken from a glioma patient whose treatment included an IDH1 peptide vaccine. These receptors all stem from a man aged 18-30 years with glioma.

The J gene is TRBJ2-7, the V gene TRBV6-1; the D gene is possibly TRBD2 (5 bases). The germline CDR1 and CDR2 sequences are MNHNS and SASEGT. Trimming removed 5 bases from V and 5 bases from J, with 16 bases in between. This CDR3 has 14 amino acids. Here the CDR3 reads CASSPLVGVDEQYF. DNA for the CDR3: TGTGCCAGCAGTCCACTAGTCGGTGTCGACGAGCAGTACTTC.

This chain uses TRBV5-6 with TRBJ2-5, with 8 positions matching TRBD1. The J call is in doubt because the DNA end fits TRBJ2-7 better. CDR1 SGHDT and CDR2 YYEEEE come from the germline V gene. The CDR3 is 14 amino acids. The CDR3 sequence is CASSVTGALYEQYF. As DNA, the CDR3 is TGTGCCAGCAGCGTGACAGGGGCGCTCTACGAGCAGTACTTC.

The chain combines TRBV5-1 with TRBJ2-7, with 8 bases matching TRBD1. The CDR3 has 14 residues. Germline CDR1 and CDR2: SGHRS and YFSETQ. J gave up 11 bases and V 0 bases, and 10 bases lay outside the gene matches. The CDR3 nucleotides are TGCGCCAGCAGCTTGGATAACAGGTCAGGGGGCGAGTACTTC. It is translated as CASSLDNRSGGEYF.

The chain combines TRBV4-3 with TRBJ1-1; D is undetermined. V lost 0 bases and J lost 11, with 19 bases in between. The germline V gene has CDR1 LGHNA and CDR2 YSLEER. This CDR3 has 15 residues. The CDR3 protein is CASSQDRGWRSGAFF. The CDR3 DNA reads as TGCGCCAGCAGCCAAGATAGAGGGTGGCGTTCTGGGGCTTTCTTT.

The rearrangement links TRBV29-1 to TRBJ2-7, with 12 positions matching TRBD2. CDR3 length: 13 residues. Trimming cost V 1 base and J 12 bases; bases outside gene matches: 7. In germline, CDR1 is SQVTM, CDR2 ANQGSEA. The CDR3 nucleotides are TGCAGCGTTGAAGTTGCTAGCGGGAGGGCTCGGTACTTC. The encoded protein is CSVEVASGRARYF.

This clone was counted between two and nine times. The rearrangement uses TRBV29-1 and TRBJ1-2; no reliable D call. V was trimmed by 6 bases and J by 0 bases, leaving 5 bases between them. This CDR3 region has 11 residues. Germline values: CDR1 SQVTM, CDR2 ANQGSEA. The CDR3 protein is CSVIANYGYTF. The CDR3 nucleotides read TGCAGCGTCATAGCTAACTATGGCTACACCTTC.

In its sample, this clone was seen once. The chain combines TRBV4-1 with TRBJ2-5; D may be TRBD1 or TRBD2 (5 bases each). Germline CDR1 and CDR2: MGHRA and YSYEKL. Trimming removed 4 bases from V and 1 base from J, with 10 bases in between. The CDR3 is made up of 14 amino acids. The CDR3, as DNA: TGCGCCAGCAGCCTGGGGACGACCCAAGAGACCCAGTACTTC. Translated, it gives CASSLGTTQETQYF.

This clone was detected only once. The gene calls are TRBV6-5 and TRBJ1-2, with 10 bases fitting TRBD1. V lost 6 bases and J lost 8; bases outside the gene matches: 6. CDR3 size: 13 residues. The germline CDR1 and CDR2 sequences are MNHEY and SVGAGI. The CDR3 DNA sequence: TGTGCCAGCAGACCGACAGGGGGCGGCGGCTACACCTTC. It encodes CASRPTGGGGYTF.

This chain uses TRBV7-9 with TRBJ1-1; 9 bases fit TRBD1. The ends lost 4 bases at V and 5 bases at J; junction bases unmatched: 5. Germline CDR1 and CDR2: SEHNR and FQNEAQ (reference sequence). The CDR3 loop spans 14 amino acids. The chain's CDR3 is CASSSGQGWTEAFF. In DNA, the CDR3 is TGTGCCAGCAGCTCGGGACAGGGATGGACTGAAGCTTTCTTT.

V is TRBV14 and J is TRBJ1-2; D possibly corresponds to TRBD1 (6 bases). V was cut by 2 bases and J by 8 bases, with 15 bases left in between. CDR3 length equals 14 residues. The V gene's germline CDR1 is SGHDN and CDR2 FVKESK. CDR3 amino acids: CASSQRPGAYGYTF. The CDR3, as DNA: TGTGCCAGCAGCCAAAGGCCGGGGGCCTACGGCTACACCTTC.

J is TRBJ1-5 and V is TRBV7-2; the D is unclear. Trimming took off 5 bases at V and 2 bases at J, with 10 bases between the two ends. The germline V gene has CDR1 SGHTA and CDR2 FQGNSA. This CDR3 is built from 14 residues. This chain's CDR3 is CASSTGRGNQPQHF. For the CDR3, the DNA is TGTGCCAGCAGCACCGGACGGGGCAATCAGCCCCAGCATTTT.

Written as DNA, the CDR3 is TGTGCCTGGAGTGTATACATTCCCACAGGGAAAACCTACACAGATACGCAGTATTTT. Its translation: CAWSVYIPTGKTYTDTQYF. The V gene is TRBV30, the J gene TRBJ2-3, with D perhaps TRBD1 (6 bases). This CDR3 spans 19 amino acids. Germline V gives CDR1 GTSNPN, CDR2 SVGIG (reference sequence). V lost 0 bases, J lost 2 bases, and 24 bases lay in between.

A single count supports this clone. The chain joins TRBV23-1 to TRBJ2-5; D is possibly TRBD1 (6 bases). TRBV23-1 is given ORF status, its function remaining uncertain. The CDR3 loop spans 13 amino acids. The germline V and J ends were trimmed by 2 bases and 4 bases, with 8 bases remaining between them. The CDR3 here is CASSQTRGETQYF. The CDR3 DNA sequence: TGCGCCAGCAGTCAAACCAGGGGAGAGACCCAGTACTTC.

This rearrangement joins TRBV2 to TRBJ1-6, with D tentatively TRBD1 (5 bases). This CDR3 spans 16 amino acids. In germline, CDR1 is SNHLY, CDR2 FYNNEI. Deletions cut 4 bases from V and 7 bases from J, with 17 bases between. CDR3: CASSGAGRGTNSPLHF. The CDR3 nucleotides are TGTGCCAGCAGTGGAGCCGGGAGGGGTACCAATTCACCCCTCCACTTT. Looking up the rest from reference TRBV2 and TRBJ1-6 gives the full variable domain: EPEVTQTPSHQVTQMGQEVILRCVPISNHLYFYWYRQILGQKVEFLVSFYNNEISEKSEIFDDQFSVERPDGSNFTLKIRSTKLEDSAMYFCASSGAGRGTNSPLHFGNGTRLTVT.

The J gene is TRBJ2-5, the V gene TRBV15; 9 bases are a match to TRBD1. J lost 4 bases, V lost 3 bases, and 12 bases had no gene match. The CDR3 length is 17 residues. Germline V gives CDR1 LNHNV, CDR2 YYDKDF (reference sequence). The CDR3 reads CATSRASSGTGLETQYF. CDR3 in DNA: TGTGCCACCAGCAGGGCGAGCTCCGGGACAGGGTTAGAGACCCAGTACTTC.

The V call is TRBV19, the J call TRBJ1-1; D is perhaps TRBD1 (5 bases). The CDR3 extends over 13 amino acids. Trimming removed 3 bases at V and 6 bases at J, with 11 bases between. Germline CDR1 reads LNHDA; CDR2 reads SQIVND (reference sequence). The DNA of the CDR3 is TGTGCCAGTAGTATGTTTGGGGACTCTGAAGCTTTCTTT. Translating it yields CASSMFGDSEAFF.

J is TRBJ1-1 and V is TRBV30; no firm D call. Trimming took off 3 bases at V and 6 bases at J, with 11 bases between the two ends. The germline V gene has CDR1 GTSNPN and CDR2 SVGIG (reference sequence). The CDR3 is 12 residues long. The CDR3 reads CAWRPQRAEAFF. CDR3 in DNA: TGTGCCTGGAGGCCCCAGAGGGCTGAAGCTTTCTTT. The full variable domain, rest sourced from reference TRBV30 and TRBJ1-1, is SQTIHQWPATLVQPVGSPLSLECTVEGTSNPNLYWYRQAAGRGLQLLFYSVGIGQISSEVPQNLSASRPQDRQFILSSKKLLLSDSGFYLCAWRPQRAEAFFGQGTRLTVV.

The DNA of the CDR3 is TGTGCCAGCAGTCCAGGACTAGCCAACACCGGGGAGCTGTTTTTT. Translating gives CASSPGLANTGELFF. The V and J genes are TRBV5-4 and TRBJ2-2, with TRBD2 matching 8 bases. V trimming: 5 bases; J trimming: 2 bases; junction bases outside the gene matches: 5. The V gene's germline CDR1 is SGHNT and CDR2 YYREEE (reference sequence). This CDR3 is built from 15 residues.

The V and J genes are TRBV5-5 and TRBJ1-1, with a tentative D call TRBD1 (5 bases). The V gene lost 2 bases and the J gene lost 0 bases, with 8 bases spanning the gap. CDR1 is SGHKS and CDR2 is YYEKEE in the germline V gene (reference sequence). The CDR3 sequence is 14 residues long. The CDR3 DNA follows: TGTGCCAGCAGCTTTTCAGGGATGAACACTGAAGCTTTCTTT. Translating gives CASSFSGMNTEAFF.

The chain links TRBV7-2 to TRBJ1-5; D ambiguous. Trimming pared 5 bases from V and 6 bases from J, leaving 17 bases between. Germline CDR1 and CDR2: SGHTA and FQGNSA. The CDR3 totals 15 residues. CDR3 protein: CASSRSGQSGQPQHF. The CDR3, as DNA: TGTGCCAGCAGCCGCTCCGGGCAGTCCGGTCAGCCCCAGCATTTT.

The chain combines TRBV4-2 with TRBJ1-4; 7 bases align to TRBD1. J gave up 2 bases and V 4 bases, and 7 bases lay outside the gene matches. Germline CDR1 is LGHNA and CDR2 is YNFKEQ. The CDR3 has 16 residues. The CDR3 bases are TGTGCCAGCAGCCGCATTGCAGGGGGGACTAATGAAAAACTGTTTTTT. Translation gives CASSRIAGGTNEKLFF.

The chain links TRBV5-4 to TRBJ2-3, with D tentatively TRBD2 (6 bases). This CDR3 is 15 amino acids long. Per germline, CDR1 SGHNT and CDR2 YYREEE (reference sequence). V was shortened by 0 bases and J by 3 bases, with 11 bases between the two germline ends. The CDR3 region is CASSLGPGGTDTQYF. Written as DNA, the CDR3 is TGTGCCAGCAGCTTGGGCCCTGGAGGGACAGATACGCAGTATTTT.

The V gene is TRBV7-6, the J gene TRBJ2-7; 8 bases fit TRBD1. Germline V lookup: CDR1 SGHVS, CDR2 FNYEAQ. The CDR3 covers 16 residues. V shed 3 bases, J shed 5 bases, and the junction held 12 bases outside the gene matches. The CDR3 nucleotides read TGTGCCAGCAGCTTGGGGGGAGGACAGGGTCCCCACGAGCAGTACTTC. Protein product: CASSLGGGQGPHEQYF.

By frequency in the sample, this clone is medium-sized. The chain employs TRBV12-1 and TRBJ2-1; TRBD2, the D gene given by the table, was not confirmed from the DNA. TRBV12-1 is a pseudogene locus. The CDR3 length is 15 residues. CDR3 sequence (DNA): TGTGCCAGCACCCTACCGGGACTAGCGGAGGGAGGGCAGTTCTTC. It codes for CASTLPGLAEGGQFF.

The CDR3 sequence: CASSPLDRSVESPLHF. CDR3 coding DNA: TGTGCCAGCTCACCCCTGGACAGATCCGTCGAATCACCCCTCCACTTT. This chain joins TRBV18 and TRBJ1-6; TRBD1 is a possible D gene (6 bases). The CDR3 spans 16 residues. V lost 3 bases and J lost 10, with 19 bases in between. Germline V gives CDR1 KGHSH, CDR2 LQKENI.

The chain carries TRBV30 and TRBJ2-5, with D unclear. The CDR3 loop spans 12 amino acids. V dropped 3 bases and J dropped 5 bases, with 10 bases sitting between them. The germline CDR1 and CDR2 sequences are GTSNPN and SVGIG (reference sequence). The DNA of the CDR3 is TGTGCCTGGAGCTTTGTAGGTGAGACCCAGTACTTC. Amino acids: CAWSFVGETQYF.